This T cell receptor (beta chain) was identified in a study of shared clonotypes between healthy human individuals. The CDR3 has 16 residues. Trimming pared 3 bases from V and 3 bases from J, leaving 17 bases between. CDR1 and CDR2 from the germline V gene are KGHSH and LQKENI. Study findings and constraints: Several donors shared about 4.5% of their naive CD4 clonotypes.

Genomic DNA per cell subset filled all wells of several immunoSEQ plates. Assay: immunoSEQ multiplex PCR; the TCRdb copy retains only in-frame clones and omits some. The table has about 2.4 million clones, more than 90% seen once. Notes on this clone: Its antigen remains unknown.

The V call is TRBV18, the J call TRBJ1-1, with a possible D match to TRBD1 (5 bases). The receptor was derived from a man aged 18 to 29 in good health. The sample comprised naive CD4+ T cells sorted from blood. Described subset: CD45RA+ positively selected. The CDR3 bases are TGTGCCAGCTCACCGTCCGGAGGCAGGGTGGACACTGAAGCTTTCTTT. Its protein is CASSPSGGRVDTEAFF.